This T cell receptor (beta chain) was captured by sequencing in a study of T cell responses to AZD1222 COVID-19 vaccine. Study at large: The study pooled second doses at about 4 or about 12 weeks. Whole-study findings and limits: Sampling that yielded the repertoires occurred only after the peak T cell response. Among those given AZD1222, only six were seropositive at baseline. Among the donors, most were white British and more were female, and clonal diversity was possibly underestimated.

Regarding this clone: Its antigen is as yet unknown.

Repertoires were generated with immunoSEQ multiplex PCR, while TCRdb's copy carries only in-frame clones and drops some. The table lists tens of thousands of clones, 92% of them singletons. From germline, CDR1 is SNHLY and CDR2 FYNNEI. The CDR3 spans 13 residues. Trimming left V 2 bases short and J 5 bases short, with 9 bases between. The specimen was peripheral blood, collected on day 0 of AZD1222 vaccination. The TCR originated in an adult in good health. The genes are TRBV2 and TRBJ1-2, with unresolved D. DNA of the CDR3: TGTGCCAGCAGTGAACGGCAGGTTTATGGCTACACCTTC. Amino acid sequence: CASSERQVYGYTF.